The clone carrying this T cell receptor beta chain has only a few counts. Its antigen is still unknown. This specimen comes from a study of T cell responses to AZD1222 COVID-19 vaccine. Across the whole study: Analyses pooled second doses at about 4 or about 12 weeks. Findings of the study overall: Donors were chiefly white British, with a greater number of females, and clonal diversity was perhaps underestimated. Of the AZD1222 recipients, only 5 or 6 were seropositive at baseline.

The V gene end was trimmed by 5 bases and the J gene end by 4 bases; junction bases not matched to a gene: 12. This CDR3 contains 16 residues. CDR1 is SEHNR and CDR2 is FQNEAQ in the germline V gene (reference sequence). Profiled with immunoSEQ multiplex PCR; TCRdb holds only in-frame clones, not every one. The sample holds 80,000 or so clones, roughly 80% seen once. The TCR was taken from an adult in good health. V and J are TRBV7-9 and TRBJ1-2; 8 nucleotides line up with TRBD1. The material was peripheral blood, obtained on day 0 of AZD1222 vaccination. Here the CDR3 reads CASSRPGQEASYGYTF. The CDR3 DNA reads as TGTGCCAGCAGCCGCCCGGGACAGGAGGCTTCCTATGGCTACACCTTC.